The 3 T cell receptor beta chains listed next were all sequenced from one sample in a study of T-cell memory formation after mild COVID-19. TCRdb reanalysed the 5' RACE reads using MiXCR and keeps one entry per CDR3 protein. The sample carries about 440,000 distinct CDR3 sequences, 20% recorded once. Sample: PBMCs or a T cell subset sorted from them (not recorded which). The source is an adult woman who had mild COVID-19 (a few samples of this study predate the infection). Cell type and time point are not known.

The chain combines TRBV20-1 with TRBJ2-1, with 8 positions matching TRBD2. The CDR3 totals 15 residues. V shed 2 bases, J shed 3 bases, and the junction held 6 bases outside the gene matches. Germline V CDR1 and CDR2: DFQATT, SNEGSKA (reference sequence). CDR3: CSARSGGAGYNEQFF. In nucleotides, the CDR3 is TGCAGTGCTAGATCCGGGGGGGCTGGCTACAATGAGCAGTTCTTC.

This clonotype was observed a handful of times. This chain joins TRBV5-1 and TRBJ2-5; no definite D call. Germline V gene lookup returns CDR1 SGHRS and CDR2 YFSETQ. V lost 0 bases and J lost 5, with 14 bases in between. The CDR3 totals 15 residues. The CDR3 reads CASSLGSRVGETQYF. The CDR3 nucleotides are TGCGCCAGCAGCTTGGGTTCTAGGGTCGGGGAGACCCAGTACTTC.

This clonotype was detected only a few times. The V and J genes are TRBV7-2 and TRBJ2-3, with 10 bases lining up with TRBD2. There are 16 residues in the CDR3. The germline CDR1 and CDR2 sequences are SGHTA and FQGNSA. V lost 2 bases, J lost 8 bases, and 10 bases stayed unmatched. In DNA, the CDR3 is TGTGCCAGCAGCTTATTGGTAGCGGGGGGAAGGGGTACGCAGTATTTT. It translates to CASSLLVAGGRGTQYF.